There are a few counts of the clone carrying this T cell receptor (beta chain). The target antigen is unknown. This record comes from a study of T cell responses to AZD1222 COVID-19 vaccine. General study points: Vaccine-related CD4 TCRs covered spike, predominating at 160-218 and 743-854. White British ancestry dominated among donors, who included more females, and clonal diversity was possibly underestimated.

Data came from immunoSEQ multiplex PCR; TCRdb stores just in-frame clones and leaves some out. This sample carries some 150,000 clones, approximately 90% of them seen once, and the ten largest clones take 1.5% to 2%. After removal of 2 bases from V and 10 bases from J, the junction contained 2 bases not matched to a gene. Germline V CDR1 and CDR2: MNHEY, SVGEGT. This CDR3 has 13 amino acids. The clonotype comes from an adult in good health. The rearrangement joins TRBV6-2 or TRBV6-3 to TRBJ1-6; 7 bases match TRBD1. This material consisted of peripheral blood, taken on day 0 of AZD1222 vaccination. CDR3 nucleotide sequence: TGTGCCAGCAGTTACGAAGGGGGCTCACCCCTCCACTTT. Translating it yields CASSYEGGSPLHF.